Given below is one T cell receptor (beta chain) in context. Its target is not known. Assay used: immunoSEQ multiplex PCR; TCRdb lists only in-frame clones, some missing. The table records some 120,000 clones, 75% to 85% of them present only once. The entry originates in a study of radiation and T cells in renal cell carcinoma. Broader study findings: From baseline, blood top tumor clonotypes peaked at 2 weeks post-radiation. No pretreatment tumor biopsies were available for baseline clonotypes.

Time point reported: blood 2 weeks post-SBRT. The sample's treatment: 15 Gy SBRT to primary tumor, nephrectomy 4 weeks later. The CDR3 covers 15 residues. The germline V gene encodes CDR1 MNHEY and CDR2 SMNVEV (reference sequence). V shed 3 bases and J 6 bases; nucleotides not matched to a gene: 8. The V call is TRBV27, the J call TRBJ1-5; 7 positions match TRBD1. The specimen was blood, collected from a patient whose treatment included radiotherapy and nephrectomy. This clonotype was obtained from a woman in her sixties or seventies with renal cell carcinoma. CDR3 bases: TGTGCCAGCAGTTTCTCCCCAGGGGGGGGTCAGCCCCAGCATTTT. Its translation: CASSFSPGGGQPQHF.